The clone carrying this T cell receptor (beta chain) has only a few counts. The antigen remains unidentified. The sample originates from a study of cytomegalovirus exposure and HLA in healthy donors. Primers: 60 Vbeta forward and 13 Jbeta reverse. Repertoires were generated with immunoSEQ multiplex PCR, while TCRdb's copy carries only in-frame clones and drops some. The data contain more than 100,000 clones, approximately 61% of them singletons. The CDR3 is 16 amino acids. CDR1 is SGDLS and CDR2 is YYNGEE in the germline V gene. V lost 0 bases, J lost 3 bases, and 14 bases lay in between. Findings and limits, study-wide: TCR beta chains numbering under 200 were designated cytomegalovirus-associated.

Healthy bone marrow donors made up the donor group. Sequencing was performed on PBMCs. V and J are TRBV9 and TRBJ2-3; D perhaps matches TRBD2 (7 bases). The TCR was taken from a woman in her thirties or forties in good health and CMV-seronegative. The CDR3 DNA reads as TGTGCCAGCAGCGTAGGCGGGGGCAGGAGAACAGATACGCAGTATTTT. Translating gives CASSVGGGRRTDTQYF.